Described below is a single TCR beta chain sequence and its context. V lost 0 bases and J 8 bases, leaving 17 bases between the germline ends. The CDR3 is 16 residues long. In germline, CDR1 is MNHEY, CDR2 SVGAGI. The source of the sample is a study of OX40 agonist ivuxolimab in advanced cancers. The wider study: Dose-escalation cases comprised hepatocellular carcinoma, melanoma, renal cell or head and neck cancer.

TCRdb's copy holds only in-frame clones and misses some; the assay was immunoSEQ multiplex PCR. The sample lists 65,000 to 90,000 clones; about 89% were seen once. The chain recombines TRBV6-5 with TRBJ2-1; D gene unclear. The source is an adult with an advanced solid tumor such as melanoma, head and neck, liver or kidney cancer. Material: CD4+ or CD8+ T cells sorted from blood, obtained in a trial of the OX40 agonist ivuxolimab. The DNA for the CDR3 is TGTGCCAGCAGTTACTCCCCTGTGGCCGACCTTGATGAGCAGTTCTTC. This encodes CASSYSPVADLDEQFF.